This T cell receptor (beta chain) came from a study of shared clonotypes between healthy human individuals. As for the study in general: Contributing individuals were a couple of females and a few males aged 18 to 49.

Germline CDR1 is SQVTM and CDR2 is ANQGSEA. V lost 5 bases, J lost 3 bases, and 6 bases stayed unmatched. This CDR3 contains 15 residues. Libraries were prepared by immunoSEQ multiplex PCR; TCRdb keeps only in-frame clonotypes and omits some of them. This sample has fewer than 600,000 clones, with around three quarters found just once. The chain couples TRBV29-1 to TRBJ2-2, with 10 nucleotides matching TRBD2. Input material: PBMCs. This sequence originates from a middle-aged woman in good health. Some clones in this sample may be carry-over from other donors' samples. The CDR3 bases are TGCAGCGTTTCTAGCGGGAGTCGGGACACCGGGGAGCTGTTTTTT. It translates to CSVSSGSRDTGELFF.